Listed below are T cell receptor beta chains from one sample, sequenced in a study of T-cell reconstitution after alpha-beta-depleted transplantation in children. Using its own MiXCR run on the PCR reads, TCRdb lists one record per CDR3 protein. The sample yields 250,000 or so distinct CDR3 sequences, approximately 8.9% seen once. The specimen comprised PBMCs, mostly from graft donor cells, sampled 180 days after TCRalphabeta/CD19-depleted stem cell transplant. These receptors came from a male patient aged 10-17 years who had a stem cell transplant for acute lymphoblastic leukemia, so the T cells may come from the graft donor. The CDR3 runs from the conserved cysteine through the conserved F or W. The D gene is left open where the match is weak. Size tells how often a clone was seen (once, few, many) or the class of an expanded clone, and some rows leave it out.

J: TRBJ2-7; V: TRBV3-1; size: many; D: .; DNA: TGTGCCAGCAGCCAAGGGCCACTAGGAAGCTACGAGCAGTACTTC; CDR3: CASSQGPLGSYEQYF
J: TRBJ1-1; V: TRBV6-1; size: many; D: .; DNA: TGTGCCAGCAGTAGAAACTCGAACACTGAAGCTTTCTTT; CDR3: CASSRNSNTEAFF
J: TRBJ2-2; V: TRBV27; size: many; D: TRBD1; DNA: TGTGCCAGCAGTCGGGACAGGGGGACTCATAACACCGGGGAGCTGTTTTTT; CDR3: CASSRDRGTHNTGELFF
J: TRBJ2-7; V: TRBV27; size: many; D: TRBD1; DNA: TGTGCCAGCGGGTGGGGACCAAGGTGGGGACAGGGCCCCTACGAGCAGTACTTC; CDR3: CASGWGPRWGQGPYEQYF
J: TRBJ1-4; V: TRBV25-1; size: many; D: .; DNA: TGTGCCAGCAGTGAATATCTTGCAGGGGAGAAACTGTTTTTT; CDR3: CASSEYLAGEKLFF
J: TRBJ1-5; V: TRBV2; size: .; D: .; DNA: TGTGCCAGCAGTGAAAGTCACTATAGCAATCAGCCCCAGCATTTT; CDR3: CASSESHYSNQPQHF
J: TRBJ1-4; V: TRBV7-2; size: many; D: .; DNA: TGTGCCAGCAGTCTTACCGGGACTCTGTTTTTT; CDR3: CASSLTGTLFF
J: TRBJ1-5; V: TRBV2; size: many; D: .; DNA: TGTGCCAGCAGCCGGGACGGTGGTCAGCCCCAGCATTTT; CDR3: CASSRDGGQPQHF
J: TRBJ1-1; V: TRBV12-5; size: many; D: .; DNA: TGTGCTAGTGGTACGATTCCTCTGAACACTGAAGCTTTCTTT; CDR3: CASGTIPLNTEAFF
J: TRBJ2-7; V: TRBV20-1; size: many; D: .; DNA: TGCAGTGCTCCCCGGACAAGAGTAGGAGGCGAGCAGTACTTC; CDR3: CSAPRTRVGGEQYF
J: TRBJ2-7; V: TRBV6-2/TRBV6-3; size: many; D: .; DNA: TGTGCCAGCAGTTCACCTGACAGGAGTACCTACGAGCAGTACTTC; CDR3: CASSSPDRSTYEQYF
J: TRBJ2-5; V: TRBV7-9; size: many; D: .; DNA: TGTGCCAGCAGCTTAGCCGGCTCGTCGACCCAGTACTTC; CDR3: CASSLAGSSTQYF
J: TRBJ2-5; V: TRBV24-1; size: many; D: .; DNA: TGTGCCCCCCGAGGGACCCAGTACTTC; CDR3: CAPRGTQYF
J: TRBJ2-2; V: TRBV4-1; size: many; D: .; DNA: TGCGCCAGCAGCCAAGGGTGGGTTTCCGGGGAGCTGTTTTTT; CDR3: CASSQGWVSGELFF
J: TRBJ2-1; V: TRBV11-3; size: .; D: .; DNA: TGTGCCAGCAGCTTAGATGAGGGGCGAAATGAGCAGTTCTTC; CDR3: CASSLDEGRNEQFF
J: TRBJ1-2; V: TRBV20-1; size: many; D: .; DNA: TGCAGTGCTGCAGGGCCCTATGGCTACACCTTC; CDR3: CSAAGPYGYTF
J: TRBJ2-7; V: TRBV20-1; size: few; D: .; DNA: TGCAGTGCTTCCCCCCCCCGTTCTAGCTCCTACGAGCAGTACTTC; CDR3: CSASPPRSSSYEQYF
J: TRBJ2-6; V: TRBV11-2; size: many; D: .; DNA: TGTGCCAGCAGCTTTGGGCAGGGCTCCTATTCTGGGGCCAACGTCCTGACTTTC; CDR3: CASSFGQGSYSGANVLTF
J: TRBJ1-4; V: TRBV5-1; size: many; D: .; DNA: TGCGCCAGCAGCGTAAGGGACGGACCCAATGAAAAACTGTTTTTT; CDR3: CASSVRDGPNEKLFF
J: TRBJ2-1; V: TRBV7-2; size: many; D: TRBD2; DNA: TGTGCCAGCCGAGGGACTAGCGGGGGAGAATCCTACAATGAGCAGTTCTTC; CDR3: CASRGTSGGESYNEQFF
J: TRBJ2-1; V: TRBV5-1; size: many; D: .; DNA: TGCGCCAGCAGCTGGCACGGGACTCACAATGAGCAGTTCTTC; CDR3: CASSWHGTHNEQFF
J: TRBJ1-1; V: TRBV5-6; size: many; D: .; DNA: TGTGCCAGCACCGGGCTGGCCACTGAAGCTTTCTTT; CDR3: CASTGLATEAFF
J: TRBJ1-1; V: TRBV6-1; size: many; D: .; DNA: TGTGCCACCGGCAGCCAGGGGAACACTGAAGCTTTCTTT; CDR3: CATGSQGNTEAFF
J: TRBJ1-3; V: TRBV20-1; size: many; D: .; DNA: TGCAGTGCTAGCAAGAGGGGAGACACCATATATTTT; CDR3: CSASKRGDTIYF
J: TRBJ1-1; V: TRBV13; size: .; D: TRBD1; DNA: TGTGCCAGCAGCTTAGCACAGGGGAGTAAAGCTTTCTTT; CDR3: CASSLAQGSKAFF
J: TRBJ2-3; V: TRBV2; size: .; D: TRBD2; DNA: TGTGCCCCAGCGGGGGGTACGCAGTATTTT; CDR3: CAPAGGTQYF
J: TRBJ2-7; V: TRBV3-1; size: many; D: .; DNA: TGTGCCAGCACCCCTAGTCCAGGGGGGCAGTACGAGCAGTACTTC; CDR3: CASTPSPGGQYEQYF
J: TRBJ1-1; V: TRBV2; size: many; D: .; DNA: TGTGCCAGCCCTATTACTGCGGCTGAAGCTTTCTTT; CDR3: CASPITAAEAFF
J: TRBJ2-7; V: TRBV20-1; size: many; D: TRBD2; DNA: TGCAGTGCTACCTCCCCCGGGACTAGCAACCCCTACGAGCAGTACTTC; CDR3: CSATSPGTSNPYEQYF
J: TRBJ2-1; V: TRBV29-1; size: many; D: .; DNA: TGCAGCGTGCCCCAGGGGGGGGGTAATGAGCAGTTCTTC; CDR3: CSVPQGGGNEQFF
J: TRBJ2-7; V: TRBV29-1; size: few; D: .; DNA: TGCAGCGTTGAAGTAACGTACGAGCAGTACTTC; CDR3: CSVEVTYEQYF
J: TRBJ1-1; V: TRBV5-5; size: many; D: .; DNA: TGTGCCAGCAGCTCAACGCAGCCGAACACTGAAGCTTTCTTT; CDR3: CASSSTQPNTEAFF
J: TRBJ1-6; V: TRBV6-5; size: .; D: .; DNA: TGTGCCAGCAGTCGGACAGTCTCCTATAATTCACCCCTCCACTTT; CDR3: CASSRTVSYNSPLHF
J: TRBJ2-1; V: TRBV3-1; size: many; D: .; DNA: TGTGCCAGCAGCCAAGCAGATGAGCAGTTCTTC; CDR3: CASSQADEQFF
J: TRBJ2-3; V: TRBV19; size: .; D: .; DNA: TGTGCCAGTAGTATGGGATACCCTGGTACGCAGTATTTT; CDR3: CASSMGYPGTQYF
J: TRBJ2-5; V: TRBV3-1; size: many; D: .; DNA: TGTGCCAGCAGCCAAGATTTAAAGGTGACCCAGTACTTC; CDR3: CASSQDLKVTQYF
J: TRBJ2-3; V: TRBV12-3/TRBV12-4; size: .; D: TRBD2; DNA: TGTGCCAGCAGTTTCTTTGGGACTAGCATCACAGATACGCAGTATTTT; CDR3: CASSFFGTSITDTQYF
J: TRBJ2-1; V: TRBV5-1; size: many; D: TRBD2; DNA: TGCGCCAGCAGCTTGGACCAGCGGGGGTACAATGAGCAGTTCTTC; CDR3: CASSLDQRGYNEQFF
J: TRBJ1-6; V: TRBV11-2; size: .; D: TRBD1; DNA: TGTGCCAGCAGACGGACAGGGGATAGATCACCCCTCCACTTT; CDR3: CASRRTGDRSPLHF
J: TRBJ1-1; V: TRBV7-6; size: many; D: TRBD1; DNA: TGTGCCAGCAGCTTAGCGACAGGGTCGAGGGAAGCTTTCTTT; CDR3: CASSLATGSREAFF
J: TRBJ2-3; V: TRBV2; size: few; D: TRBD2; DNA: TGTGTGAGGCGGCCTAGCGGGAACACCGGGCAAGATACGCAGTATTTT; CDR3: CVRRPSGNTGQDTQYF
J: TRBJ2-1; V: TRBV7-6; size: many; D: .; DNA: TGTGCCAGCAGCTCCATCGGGGTTGAGCAGTTCTTC; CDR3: CASSSIGVEQFF
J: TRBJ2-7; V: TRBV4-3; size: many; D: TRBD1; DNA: TGCGCCAGCAGCCAAGACAGGGGGCGGTCCTACGAGCAGTACTTC; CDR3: CASSQDRGRSYEQYF
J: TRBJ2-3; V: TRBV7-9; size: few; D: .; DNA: TGTGCCAGCAGCTTATACGGCGGGATGGCAGATACGCAGTATTTT; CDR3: CASSLYGGMADTQYF